This T cell receptor (beta chain) was found in a study of blood T cell repertoires in COVID-19. This clone has only one observation. Sequencing was performed with immunoSEQ multiplex PCR; in TCRdb, only in-frame clones are kept and a portion is missing. This sample has more than 250,000 clones, with 89% found just once. The sequence was collected from a man aged 18 to 30 who had recovered from COVID-19. Sequenced input: peripheral blood.

For the CDR3, the DNA is TGTGCCAGCAGCGTCGGACACCTCACTGAAGCTTTCTTT. Amino acids: CASSVGHLTEAFF. This sequence joins TRBV9 and TRBJ1-1, with D perhaps matching TRBD1 (5 bases). The germline CDR1 and CDR2 sequences are SGDLS and YYNGEE. Trimming removed 2 bases from V and 4 bases from J, with 9 bases in between. This CDR3 is 13 amino acids long.